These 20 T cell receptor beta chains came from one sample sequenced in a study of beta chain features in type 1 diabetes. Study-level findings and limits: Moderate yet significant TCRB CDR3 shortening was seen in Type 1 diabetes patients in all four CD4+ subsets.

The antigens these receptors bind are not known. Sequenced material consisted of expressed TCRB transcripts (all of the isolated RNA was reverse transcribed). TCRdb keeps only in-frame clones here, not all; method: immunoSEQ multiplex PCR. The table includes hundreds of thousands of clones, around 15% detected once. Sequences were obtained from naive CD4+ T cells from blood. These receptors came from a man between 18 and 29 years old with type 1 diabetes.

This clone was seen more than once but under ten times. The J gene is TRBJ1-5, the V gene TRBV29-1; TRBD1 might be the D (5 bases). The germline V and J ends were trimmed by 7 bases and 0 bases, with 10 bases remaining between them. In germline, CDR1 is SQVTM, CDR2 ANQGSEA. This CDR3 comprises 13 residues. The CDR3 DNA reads TGCAGCGCGCAGGGCGATAGCAATCAGCCCCAGCATTTT. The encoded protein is CSAQGDSNQPQHF. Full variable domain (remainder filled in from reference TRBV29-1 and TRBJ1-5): SAVISQKPSRDICQRGTSLTIQCQVDSQVTMMFWYRQQPGQSLTLIATANQGSEATYESGFVIDKFPISRPNLTFSTLTVSNMSPEDSSIYLCSAQGDSNQPQHFGDGTRLSIL.

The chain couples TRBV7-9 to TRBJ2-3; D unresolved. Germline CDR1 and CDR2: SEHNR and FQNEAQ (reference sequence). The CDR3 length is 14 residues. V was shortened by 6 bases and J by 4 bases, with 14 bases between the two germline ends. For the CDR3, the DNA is TGTGCCAGCAGTGCCGCCGGCGGAGCAGATACGCAGTATTTT. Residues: CASSAAGGADTQYF.

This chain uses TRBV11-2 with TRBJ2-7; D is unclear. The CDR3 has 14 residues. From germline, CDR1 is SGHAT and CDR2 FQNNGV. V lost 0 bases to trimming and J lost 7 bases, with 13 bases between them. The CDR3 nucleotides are TGTGCCAGCAGCTTAGATCACACTCCCTCGGAGCAGTACTTC. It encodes CASSLDHTPSEQYF.

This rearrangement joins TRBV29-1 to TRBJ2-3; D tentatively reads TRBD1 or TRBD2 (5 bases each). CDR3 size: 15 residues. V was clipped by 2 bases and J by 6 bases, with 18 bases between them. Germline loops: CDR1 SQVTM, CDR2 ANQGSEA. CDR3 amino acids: CSVESIGTLGDTQYF. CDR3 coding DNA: TGCAGCGTTGAAAGCATCGGGACGTTAGGGGATACGCAGTATTTT.

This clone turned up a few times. DNA of the CDR3: TGTGCCAGCAGTTTACACAATGAGCAGTTCTTC. It is translated as CASSLHNEQFF. The rearrangement joins TRBV28 to TRBJ2-1; no clear D gene. Germline lookup yields CDR1 MDHEN and CDR2 SYDVKM. The CDR3 sequence is 11 residues long. Trimming took off 2 bases at V and 5 bases at J, with 1 base between the two ends.

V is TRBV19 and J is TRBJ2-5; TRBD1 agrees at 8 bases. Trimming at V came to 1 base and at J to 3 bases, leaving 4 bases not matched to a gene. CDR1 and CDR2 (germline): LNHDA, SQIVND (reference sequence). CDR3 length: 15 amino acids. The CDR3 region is CASSIAGTGKETQYF. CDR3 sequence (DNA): TGTGCCAGTAGTATAGCCGGGACAGGTAAAGAGACCCAGTACTTC.

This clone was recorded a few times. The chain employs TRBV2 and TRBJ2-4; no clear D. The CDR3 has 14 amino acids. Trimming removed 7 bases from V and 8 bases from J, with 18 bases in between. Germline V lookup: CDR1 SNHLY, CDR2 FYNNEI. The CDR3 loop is CASNLREYGDIQYF. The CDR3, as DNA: TGTGCCAGCAACCTAAGGGAATATGGGGACATTCAGTACTTC.

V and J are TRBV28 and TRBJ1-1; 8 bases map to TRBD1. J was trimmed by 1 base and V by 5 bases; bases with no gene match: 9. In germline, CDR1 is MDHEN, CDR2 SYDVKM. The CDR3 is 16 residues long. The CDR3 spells CASSTGTGNWNTEAFF. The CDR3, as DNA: TGTGCCAGCAGTACGGGGACAGGAAATTGGAACACTGAAGCTTTCTTT.

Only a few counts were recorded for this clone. The CDR3 DNA reads as TGTGCCACCAGCAGAGACCCTCCCTCCGGGACGAGCTCTGGAAACACCATATATTTT. Its protein is CATSRDPPSGTSSGNTIYF. This chain links TRBV15 with TRBJ1-3; a possible D gene is TRBD1 (5 bases). The germline CDR1 and CDR2 sequences are LNHNV and YYDKDF (reference sequence). The CDR3 runs to 19 residues. Trimming removed 0 bases from V and 0 bases from J, with 18 bases in between.

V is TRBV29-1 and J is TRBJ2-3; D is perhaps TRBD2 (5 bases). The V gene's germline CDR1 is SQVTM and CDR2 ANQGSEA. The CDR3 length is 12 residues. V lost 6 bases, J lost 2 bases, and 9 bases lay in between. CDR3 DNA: TGCAGCGTCTCCGGGGACACAGATACGCAGTATTTT. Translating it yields CSVSGDTDTQYF.

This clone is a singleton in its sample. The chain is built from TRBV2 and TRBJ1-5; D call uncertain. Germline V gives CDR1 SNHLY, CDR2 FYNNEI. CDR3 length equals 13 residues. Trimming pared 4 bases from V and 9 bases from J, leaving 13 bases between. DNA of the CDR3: TGTGCCAGCAGTGGTGTGGAGGGCGGGCCCCAGCATTTT. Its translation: CASSGVEGGPQHF.

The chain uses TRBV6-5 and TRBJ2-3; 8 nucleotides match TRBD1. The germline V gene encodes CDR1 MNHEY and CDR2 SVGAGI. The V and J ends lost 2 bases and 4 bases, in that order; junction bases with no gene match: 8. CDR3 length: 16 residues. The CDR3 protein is CASSYSSTGVADTQYF. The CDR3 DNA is TGTGCCAGCAGTTACAGTTCGACAGGGGTGGCAGATACGCAGTATTTT.

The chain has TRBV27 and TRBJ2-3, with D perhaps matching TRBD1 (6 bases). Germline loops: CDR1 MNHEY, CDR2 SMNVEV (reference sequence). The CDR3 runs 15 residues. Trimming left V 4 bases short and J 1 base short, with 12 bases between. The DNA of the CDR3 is TGTGCCAGCAGTTACGGACAGCCAGGCACAGATACGCAGTATTTT. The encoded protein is CASSYGQPGTDTQYF.

CDR3 in DNA: TGTGCCAGCAGCTTGTGGGTGCAGTCAGAGATCACCGGGGAGCTGTTTTTT. This codes for CASSLWVQSEITGELFF. The chain recombines TRBV5-8 with TRBJ2-2; D not resolved. There are 17 residues in the CDR3. Trimming pared 1 base from V and 4 bases from J, leaving 17 bases between. The V gene's germline CDR1 is SGHTS and CDR2 YDEGEE.

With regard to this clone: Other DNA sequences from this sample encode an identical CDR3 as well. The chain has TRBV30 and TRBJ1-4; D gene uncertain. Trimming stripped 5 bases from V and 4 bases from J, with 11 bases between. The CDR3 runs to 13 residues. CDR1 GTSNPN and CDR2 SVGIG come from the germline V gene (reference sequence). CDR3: CAWSAGINEKLFF. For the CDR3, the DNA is TGTGCCTGGTCAGCGGGAATTAATGAAAAACTGTTTTTT.

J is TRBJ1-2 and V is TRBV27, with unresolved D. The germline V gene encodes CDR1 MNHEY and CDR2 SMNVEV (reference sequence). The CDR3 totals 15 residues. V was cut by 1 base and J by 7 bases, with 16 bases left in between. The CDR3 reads CASSLLPDFGGGYTF. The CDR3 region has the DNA TGTGCCAGCAGTTTATTACCCGATTTTGGTGGTGGCTACACCTTC.

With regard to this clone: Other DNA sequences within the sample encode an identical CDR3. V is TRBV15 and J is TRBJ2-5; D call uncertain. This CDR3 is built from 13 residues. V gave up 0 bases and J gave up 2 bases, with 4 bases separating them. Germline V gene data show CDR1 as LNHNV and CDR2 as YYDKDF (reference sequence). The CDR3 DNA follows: TGTGCCACCAGCAGAGATTCTCAAGAGACCCAGTACTTC. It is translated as CATSRDSQETQYF.

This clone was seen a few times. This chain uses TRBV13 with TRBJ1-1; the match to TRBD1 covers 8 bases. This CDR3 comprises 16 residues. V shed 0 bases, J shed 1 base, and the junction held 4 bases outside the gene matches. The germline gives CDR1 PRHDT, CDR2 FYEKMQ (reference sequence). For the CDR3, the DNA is TGTGCCAGCAGCTTAGGCAGGGGGCCCTGGAACACTGAAGCTTTCTTT. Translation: CASSLGRGPWNTEAFF.

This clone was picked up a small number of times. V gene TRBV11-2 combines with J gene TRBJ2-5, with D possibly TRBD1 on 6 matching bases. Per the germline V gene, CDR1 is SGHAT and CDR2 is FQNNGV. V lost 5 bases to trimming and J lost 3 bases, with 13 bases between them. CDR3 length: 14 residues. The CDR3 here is CASSPQTGKETQYF. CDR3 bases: TGTGCCAGCAGCCCACAGACAGGAAAAGAGACCCAGTACTTC.

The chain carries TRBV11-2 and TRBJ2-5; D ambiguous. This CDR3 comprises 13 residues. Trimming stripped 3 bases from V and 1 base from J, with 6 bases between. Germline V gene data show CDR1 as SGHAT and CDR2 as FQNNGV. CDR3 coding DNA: TGTGCCAGCAGCTTGGGCTTCCAAGAGACCCAGTACTTC. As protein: CASSLGFQETQYF.